A selection of T cell receptor beta chains follows, all from one sample in a study of T cell responses to AZD1222 COVID-19 vaccine. Sequencing was performed with immunoSEQ multiplex PCR; in TCRdb, only in-frame clones are kept and a portion is missing. The sample has roughly 120,000 clones, 85% to 90% seen once. The material was peripheral blood, obtained on day 0 of AZD1222 vaccination. The receptors derive from an adult in good health. CDR3s include the opening cysteine and the closing phenylalanine or tryptophan. A D gene is named only where the DNA matches it firmly. Not all rows give a size; the values are once, few, many and, for expanded clones, a class.

abundance: once
j_gene: TRBJ1-2
v_gene: TRBV19
d_gene: -
CDR3nt: TGTGCCAGTAGGCCGAGACTGCTTAACTATGGCTACACCTTC
CDR3aa: CASRPRLLNYGYTF

abundance: -
j_gene: TRBJ1-2
v_gene: TRBV10-3
d_gene: TRBD1
CDR3nt: TGTGCCAGCGGACAGGGGGCGGTTAACTATGGCTACACCTTC
CDR3aa: CASGQGAVNYGYTF

abundance: -
j_gene: TRBJ1-2
v_gene: TRBV2
d_gene: TRBD1
CDR3nt: TGTGCCAGCAGGGCCGGGACAGGGGGGTTCTATGGCTACACCTTC
CDR3aa: CASRAGTGGFYGYTF

abundance: -
j_gene: TRBJ1-6
v_gene: TRBV7-3
d_gene: TRBD1
CDR3nt: TGTGCCAGCAGCTCTCAGGGGGTTGGATCACCCCTCCACTTT
CDR3aa: CASSSQGVGSPLHF

abundance: -
j_gene: TRBJ1-1
v_gene: TRBV23-1
d_gene: -
CDR3nt: TGCGCCAGCAGCCCTCCCGGAGTCGACACTGAAGCTTTCTTT
CDR3aa: CASSPPGVDTEAFF

abundance: -
j_gene: TRBJ1-6
v_gene: TRBV18
d_gene: TRBD1
CDR3nt: TGTGCCAGCTCACCAAGGACAGGGGGCGATTCACCCCTCCACTTT
CDR3aa: CASSPRTGGDSPLHF

abundance: -
j_gene: TRBJ1-1
v_gene: TRBV12-3/TRBV12-4
d_gene: -
CDR3nt: TGTGCCAGCAGTTCCCGCTGGCTTGAAGCTTTCTTT
CDR3aa: CASSSRWLEAFF

abundance: -
j_gene: TRBJ1-1
v_gene: TRBV5-4
d_gene: TRBD1
CDR3nt: TGTGCCAGCAGCTTGGGAAGGGGGCCGGATGAAGCTTTCTTT
CDR3aa: CASSLGRGPDEAFF

abundance: -
j_gene: TRBJ1-6
v_gene: TRBV28
d_gene: -
CDR3nt: TGTGCCAGCAGTCAGGTCTCCTATAATTCACCCCTCCACTTT
CDR3aa: CASSQVSYNSPLHF

abundance: once
j_gene: TRBJ2-7
v_gene: TRBV29-1
d_gene: TRBD1
CDR3nt: TGCAGCGTTGGACAGGGGAGTTACGAGCAGTACTTC
CDR3aa: CSVGQGSYEQYF

abundance: -
j_gene: TRBJ2-1
v_gene: TRBV10-2
d_gene: TRBD1
CDR3nt: TGCGCCAGCAGGAGGGACAGGGGTACCTACAATGAGCAGTTCTTC
CDR3aa: CASRRDRGTYNEQFF

abundance: few
j_gene: TRBJ1-6
v_gene: TRBV7-2
d_gene: -
CDR3nt: TGTGCCAGCAGCTTGGGACGGACCTATTCACCCCTCCACTTT
CDR3aa: CASSLGRTYSPLHF

abundance: -
j_gene: TRBJ1-2
v_gene: TRBV11-2
d_gene: -
CDR3nt: TGTGCCAGCAGCAGAGACAGAAACTATGGCTACACCTTC
CDR3aa: CASSRDRNYGYTF

abundance: -
j_gene: TRBJ2-1
v_gene: TRBV7-9
d_gene: -
CDR3nt: TGTGCCAGCACCCCCGGCTCCTACAATGAGCAGTTCTTC
CDR3aa: CASTPGSYNEQFF

abundance: once
j_gene: TRBJ2-3
v_gene: TRBV25-1
d_gene: -
CDR3nt: TGTGCCAGCTACTCTCCGGGGGAGACAGATACGCAGTATTTT
CDR3aa: CASYSPGETDTQYF

abundance: -
j_gene: TRBJ2-7
v_gene: TRBV10-3
d_gene: -
CDR3nt: TGTGCCATCACCCCCTTGCAGGGCCCATACGAGCAGTACTTC
CDR3aa: CAITPLQGPYEQYF

abundance: few
j_gene: TRBJ1-5
v_gene: TRBV6-5
d_gene: -
CDR3nt: TGTGCCAGCAGTCGACAGGCCGGGCAGCCCCAGCATTTT
CDR3aa: CASSRQAGQPQHF

abundance: -
j_gene: TRBJ2-3
v_gene: TRBV29-1
d_gene: -
CDR3nt: TGCAGCGTTGAAGAGGTAGATACGCAGTATTTT
CDR3aa: CSVEEVDTQYF

abundance: -
j_gene: TRBJ2-2
v_gene: TRBV9
d_gene: -
CDR3nt: TGTGCCAGCAGCGTTCCGGGACTGGTGAACACCGGGGAGCTGTTTTTT
CDR3aa: CASSVPGLVNTGELFF

abundance: -
j_gene: TRBJ2-7
v_gene: TRBV27
d_gene: -
CDR3nt: TGTGCCAGCAGTTTCTCGACGGATACCTACGAGCAGTACTTC
CDR3aa: CASSFSTDTYEQYF

abundance: -
j_gene: TRBJ1-1
v_gene: TRBV12-3/TRBV12-4
d_gene: -
CDR3nt: TGTGCCAGCACCCAAGGTCGGAACACTGAAGCTTTCTTT
CDR3aa: CASTQGRNTEAFF

abundance: -
j_gene: TRBJ1-5
v_gene: TRBV6-5
d_gene: -
CDR3nt: TGTGCCAGCAGTCCGGGGGTAGACAATCAGCCCCAGCATTTT
CDR3aa: CASSPGVDNQPQHF

abundance: -
j_gene: TRBJ2-3
v_gene: TRBV7-3
d_gene: TRBD2
CDR3nt: TGTGCCAGCAGCTTAGGTGCTAGCGGGGGCACAGATACGCAGTATTTT
CDR3aa: CASSLGASGGTDTQYF

abundance: -
j_gene: TRBJ2-5
v_gene: TRBV5-1
d_gene: -
CDR3nt: TGCGCCAGCAGCCCTGGGACGGTGGAAAGGGAGACCCAGTACTTC
CDR3aa: CASSPGTVERETQYF

abundance: -
j_gene: TRBJ1-4
v_gene: TRBV29-1
d_gene: -
CDR3nt: TGCAGCGTTGAAGACCCAACAGGTGTTGGTGAAAAACTGTTTTTT
CDR3aa: CSVEDPTGVGEKLFF

abundance: -
j_gene: TRBJ2-7
v_gene: TRBV3-1/TRBV3-2
d_gene: -
CDR3nt: TGTGCCAGCAGCCAGATAGGGTCCTACGAGCAGTACTTC
CDR3aa: CASSQIGSYEQYF

abundance: -
j_gene: TRBJ1-3
v_gene: TRBV12-5
d_gene: TRBD1
CDR3nt: TGTGCTAGTGGTTTGTACAGGACAGGAGGGCAATTTGGAAACACCATATATTTT
CDR3aa: CASGLYRTGGQFGNTIYF

abundance: -
j_gene: TRBJ2-1
v_gene: TRBV4-2
d_gene: TRBD2
CDR3nt: TGTGCCAGCAGCCAAGGAGCGGGGAGCTCCTACAATGAGCAGTTCTTC
CDR3aa: CASSQGAGSSYNEQFF

abundance: -
j_gene: TRBJ1-1
v_gene: TRBV11-1
d_gene: -
CDR3nt: TGTGCCAGCAGCTTAGGCAGCGAAGCTTTCTTT
CDR3aa: CASSLGSEAFF

abundance: -
j_gene: TRBJ1-5
v_gene: TRBV5-6
d_gene: TRBD1
CDR3nt: TGTGCCAGCAGCTTCGGCAGGGGGGATCAGCCCCAGCATTTT
CDR3aa: CASSFGRGDQPQHF

abundance: -
j_gene: TRBJ1-2
v_gene: TRBV15
d_gene: TRBD1
CDR3nt: TGTGCCACCAGCAGAGGACAGGGGCTTCTTAACTATGGCTACACCTTC
CDR3aa: CATSRGQGLLNYGYTF

abundance: -
j_gene: TRBJ2-7
v_gene: TRBV6-6
d_gene: -
CDR3nt: TGTGCCAGCAGTTACCCACAGATGAAGGGCCTCGAGCAGTACTTC
CDR3aa: CASSYPQMKGLEQYF

abundance: -
j_gene: TRBJ2-5
v_gene: TRBV7-2
d_gene: -
CDR3nt: TGTGCCAGCAGCCGCGAAGAGACCCAGTACTTC
CDR3aa: CASSREETQYF

abundance: -
j_gene: TRBJ1-2
v_gene: TRBV19
d_gene: -
CDR3nt: TGTGCCAGTAGTCTAGGAGGGGCGAGTGGCTACACCTTC
CDR3aa: CASSLGGASGYTF

abundance: -
j_gene: TRBJ2-1
v_gene: TRBV9
d_gene: TRBD1
CDR3nt: TGTGCCAGCAGCGTAGCAGGGGGCTCCTACAATGAGCAGTTCTTC
CDR3aa: CASSVAGGSYNEQFF

abundance: -
j_gene: TRBJ1-5
v_gene: TRBV5-1
d_gene: -
CDR3nt: TGCGCCAGCAGCTTGGTGGGGGGCTCTGGTCAGCCCCAGCATTTT
CDR3aa: CASSLVGGSGQPQHF

abundance: -
j_gene: TRBJ2-1
v_gene: TRBV11-2
d_gene: -
CDR3nt: TGTGCCAGCAGATCTAACAATGAGCAGTTCTTC
CDR3aa: CASRSNNEQFF

abundance: -
j_gene: TRBJ1-6
v_gene: TRBV7-9
d_gene: -
CDR3nt: TGTGCCAGCAGCTTTGACCTCCAGGATTCACCCCTCCACTTT
CDR3aa: CASSFDLQDSPLHF

abundance: -
j_gene: TRBJ2-5
v_gene: TRBV19
d_gene: TRBD2
CDR3nt: TGTGCCAGTACCTCGAGCGGGGGACAAGAGACCCAGTACTTC
CDR3aa: CASTSSGGQETQYF

abundance: -
j_gene: TRBJ1-3
v_gene: TRBV29-1
d_gene: -
CDR3nt: TGCAGCGTTGGGGAATGGGATACGAGCTCTGGAAACACCATATATTTT
CDR3aa: CSVGEWDTSSGNTIYF

abundance: -
j_gene: TRBJ2-1
v_gene: TRBV21-1
d_gene: -
CDR3nt: TGTGCCAGCAGCGCCCCCGGGGAGGGGGTCTCCTACAATGAGCAGTTCTTC
CDR3aa: CASSAPGEGVSYNEQFF

abundance: -
j_gene: TRBJ1-3
v_gene: TRBV10-3
d_gene: -
CDR3nt: TGTGCCGCTGACAGGGGAAACACCATATATTTT
CDR3aa: CAADRGNTIYF

abundance: -
j_gene: TRBJ1-2
v_gene: TRBV20-1
d_gene: TRBD1
CDR3nt: TGCAGTGCTTGGGGGACAGTCGGCTACACCTTC
CDR3aa: CSAWGTVGYTF

abundance: -
j_gene: TRBJ2-1
v_gene: TRBV3-1/TRBV3-2
d_gene: TRBD2
CDR3nt: TGTGCCAGCAGCATCGGACTAGCTTTAAATGAGCAGTTCTTC
CDR3aa: CASSIGLALNEQFF

abundance: -
j_gene: TRBJ1-2
v_gene: TRBV10-1
d_gene: TRBD1
CDR3nt: TGCGCCAGCAGCGCCGGGACAGGGTTTGGCTACACCTTC
CDR3aa: CASSAGTGFGYTF

abundance: -
j_gene: TRBJ1-2
v_gene: TRBV28
d_gene: TRBD1
CDR3nt: TGTGCCAGCAGTTTTAGGGACAGGGTTAACTATGGCTACACCTTC
CDR3aa: CASSFRDRVNYGYTF

abundance: -
j_gene: TRBJ1-1
v_gene: TRBV11-2
d_gene: -
CDR3nt: TGTGCCAGCAGCTTTCAGGGACCGGGAGCTTTCTTT
CDR3aa: CASSFQGPGAFF

abundance: -
j_gene: TRBJ2-7
v_gene: TRBV5-1
d_gene: -
CDR3nt: TGCGCCAGCAGCTTGAGGGCAGGGTCGTCCTACGAGCAGTACTTC
CDR3aa: CASSLRAGSSYEQYF

abundance: -
j_gene: TRBJ2-1
v_gene: TRBV20-1
d_gene: TRBD2
CDR3nt: TGCAGTGCTAGTCCTAGCGGGGTCCACAATGAGCAGTTCTTC
CDR3aa: CSASPSGVHNEQFF